The entry below gives a single T cell receptor beta chain sequence along with its context. Its antigen remains unidentified. A much larger clone differs by one base, so this may be a read error. These data come from a study of shared clonotypes between healthy human individuals. With 5 bases clipped from V and 6 bases from J, the junction kept 9 bases outside the gene matches. Germline V gene lookup returns CDR1 SGHTA and CDR2 FQGNSA. This CDR3 is 15 amino acids long. Study-level points and caveats: It was the few donors that limited the genetic and exposure-history diversity represented.

Original processing notes: Owing to the provision of junction-only sequences devoid of quality scores by immunoSEQ, filtering differed. Libraries were prepared by immunoSEQ multiplex PCR; TCRdb keeps only in-frame clonotypes and omits some of them. V and J calls and clone size are those listed in that table; D and trimming were worked out from the DNA. The sample lists hundreds of thousands of clones, more than 70% occurring once. The sequence derives from a woman aged 40 to 50 in good health. Some clones in this sample may be carry-over from other donors' samples. The chain carries TRBV7-2 and TRBJ2-1; 8 bases match TRBD2. Sequenced input: PBMCs. This chain's CDR3 is CASSRTSTGLNEQFF. DNA of the CDR3: TGTGCCAGCAGCCGGACTAGCACGGGTCTCAATGAGCAGTTCTTC.